This entry features one TCR beta chain sequence. The target antigen is unknown. The sample belongs to a study of shared clonotypes between healthy human individuals. Produced via immunoSEQ multiplex PCR; TCRdb's table is partial and in-frame only. The repertoire includes about 340,000 clones, around four fifths of them detected once, and about 10% sits in the top ten. Study-wide points: Even with large depth, rarefaction showed that sorted-subset sequencing was incomplete.

The V and J ends lost 1 base and 3 bases respectively, with 12 bases between them. The CDR3 consists of 15 residues. CDR1 SEHNR and CDR2 FQNEAQ come from the germline V gene (reference sequence). The chain carries TRBV7-9 and TRBJ1-2; D may be TRBD1 (5 bases). Sequences were obtained from memory CD4+ T cells sorted from blood. Noted subset: CD45RA-negative fraction. This clonotype was sampled from a man aged 25 to 45 in good health. CDR3 bases: TGTGCCAGCAGCTTAGTTGCAGGGCTCGACTATGGCTACACCTTC. As protein: CASSLVAGLDYGYTF. Variable domain in full (rest from reference TRBV7-9 and TRBJ1-2): DTGVSQNPRHKITKRGQNVTFRCDPISEHNRLYWYRQTLGQGPEFLTYFQNEAQLEKSRLLSDRFSAERPKGSFSTLEIQRTEQGDSAMYLCASSLVAGLDYGYTFGSGTRLTVV.